This TCR beta chain is from a study of tumor-infiltrating lymphocytes in primary liver carcinoma. About the study: The patients had histopathologically diagnosed primary liver carcinoma, and their disease was treated by surgical resection. Among the tumors, stages were T1-T3 N0M0 and sizes about 4.2 to 10 cm. Sequenced samples came back with roughly 3.65 to 8 million productive TCRbeta reads, and the counts looked alike across tissue types. Study conclusions and caveats: For tumor-adjacent and tumor-blood pairs, overlap was less than that seen for tumor region pairs.

It was unsorted whole blood that yielded blood RNA, and germline DNA was also extracted. To note about this clonotype: Its antigen is as yet unknown. A much larger clone lies a single base off, so this may be a read error.

This CDR3 spans 13 amino acids. Germline CDR1 is MNHNY and CDR2 is SVGAGI (reference sequence). Starting material of 450 to 500 ng total RNA yielded TCR beta cDNA via a constant-region primer. Three nested multiplex PCR rounds, a slightly modified ARM-PCR, produced the libraries for TCR beta. The first two PCR rounds used TRBV1-TRBV30 forward primers with a C-beta reverse primer, about 10 cycles each. TCRdb re-called the multiplex PCR reads through MiXCR, storing one row per CDR3 protein. The sample holds approximately 330,000 distinct CDR3 sequences, 65% seen once. The sequencing sample was made of peripheral blood. The chain joins TRBV6-6 to TRBJ1-1; D is unclear. The sequence was obtained from a man aged 40-49 years with primary liver carcinoma and hepatitis B virus infection. The CDR3 nucleotides are TGTGCCATCAGTTTATACTTAAACACTGAAGCTTTCTTT. Amino acid sequence: CAISLYLNTEAFF.